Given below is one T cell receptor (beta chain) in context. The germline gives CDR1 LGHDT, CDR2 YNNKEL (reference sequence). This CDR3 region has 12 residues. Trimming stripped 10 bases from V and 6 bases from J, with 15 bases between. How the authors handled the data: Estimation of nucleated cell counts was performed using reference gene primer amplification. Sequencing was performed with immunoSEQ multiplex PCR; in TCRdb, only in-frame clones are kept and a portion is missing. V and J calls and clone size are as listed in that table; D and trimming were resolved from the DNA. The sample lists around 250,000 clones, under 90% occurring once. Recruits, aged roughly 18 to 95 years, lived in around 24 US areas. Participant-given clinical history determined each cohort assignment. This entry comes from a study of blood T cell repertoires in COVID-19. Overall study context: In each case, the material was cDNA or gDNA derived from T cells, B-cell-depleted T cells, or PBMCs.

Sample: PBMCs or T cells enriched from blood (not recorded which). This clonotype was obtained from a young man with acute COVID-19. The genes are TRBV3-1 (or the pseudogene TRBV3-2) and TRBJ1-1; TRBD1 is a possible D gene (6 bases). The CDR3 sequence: CATQRGGSEAFF. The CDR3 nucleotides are TGTGCCACACAGAGGGGGGGGTCTGAAGCTTTCTTT.